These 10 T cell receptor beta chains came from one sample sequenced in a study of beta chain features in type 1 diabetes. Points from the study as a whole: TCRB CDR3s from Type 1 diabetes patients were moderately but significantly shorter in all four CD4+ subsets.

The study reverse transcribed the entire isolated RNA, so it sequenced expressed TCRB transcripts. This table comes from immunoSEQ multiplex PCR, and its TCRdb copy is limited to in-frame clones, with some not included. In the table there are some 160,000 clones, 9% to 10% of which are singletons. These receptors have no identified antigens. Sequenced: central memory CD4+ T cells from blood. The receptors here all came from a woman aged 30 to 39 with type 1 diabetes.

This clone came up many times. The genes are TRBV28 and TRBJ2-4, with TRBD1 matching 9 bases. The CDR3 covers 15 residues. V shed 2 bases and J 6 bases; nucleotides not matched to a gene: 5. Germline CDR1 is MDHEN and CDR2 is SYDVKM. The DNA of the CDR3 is TGTGCCAGCAGTTTAGGGGGACAGGGCGGAAACATTCAGTACTTC. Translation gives CASSLGGQGGNIQYF. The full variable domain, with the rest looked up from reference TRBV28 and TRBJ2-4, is DVKVTQSSRYLVKRTGEKVFLECVQDMDHENMFWYRQDPGLGLRLIYFSYDVKMKEKGDIPEGYSVSREKKERFSLILESASTNQTSMYLCASSLGGQGGNIQYFGAGTRLSVL.

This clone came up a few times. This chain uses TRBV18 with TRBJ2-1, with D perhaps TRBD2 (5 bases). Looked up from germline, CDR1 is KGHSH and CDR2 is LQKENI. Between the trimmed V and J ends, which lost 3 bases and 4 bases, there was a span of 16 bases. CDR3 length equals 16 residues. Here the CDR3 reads CASSPALLADYNEQFF. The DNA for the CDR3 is TGTGCCAGCTCACCGGCCTTGCTAGCAGATTACAATGAGCAGTTCTTC.

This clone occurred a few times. The CDR3 sequence: CASSLGGVNEQFF. The CDR3 DNA follows: TGTGCCAGCAGCTTGGGGGGAGTCAATGAGCAGTTCTTC. V and J are TRBV5-4 and TRBJ2-1; weak D call: TRBD2 (5 bases). Germline V gene sequence: CDR1 SGHNT, CDR2 YYREEE (reference sequence). V shed 0 bases and J shed 6 bases, with 7 bases lying between them. This CDR3 region has 13 residues.

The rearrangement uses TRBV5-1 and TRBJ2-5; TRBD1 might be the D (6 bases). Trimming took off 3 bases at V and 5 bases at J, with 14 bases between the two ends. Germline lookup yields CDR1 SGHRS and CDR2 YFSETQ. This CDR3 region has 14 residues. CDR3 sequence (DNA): TGCGCCAGCAGCTCCCAGGGGTACGACGAGACCCAGTACTTC. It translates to CASSSQGYDETQYF.

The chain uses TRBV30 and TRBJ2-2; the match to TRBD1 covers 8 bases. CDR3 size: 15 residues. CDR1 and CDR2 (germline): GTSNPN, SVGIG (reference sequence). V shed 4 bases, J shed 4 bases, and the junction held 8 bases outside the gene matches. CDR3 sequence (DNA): TGTGCCTGGACCCCCGGGACAGGACTCACCGGGGAGCTGTTTTTT. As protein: CAWTPGTGLTGELFF.

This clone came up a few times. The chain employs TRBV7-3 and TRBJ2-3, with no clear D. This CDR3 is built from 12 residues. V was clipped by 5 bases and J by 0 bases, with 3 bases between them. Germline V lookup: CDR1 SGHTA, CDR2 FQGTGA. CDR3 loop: CASSPSTDTQYF. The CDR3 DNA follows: TGTGCCAGCAGCCCGAGCACAGATACGCAGTATTTT.

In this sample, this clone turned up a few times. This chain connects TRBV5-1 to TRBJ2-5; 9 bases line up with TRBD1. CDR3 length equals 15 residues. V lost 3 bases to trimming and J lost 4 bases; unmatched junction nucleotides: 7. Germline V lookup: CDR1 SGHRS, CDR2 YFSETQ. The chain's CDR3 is CASSSATGGGETQYF. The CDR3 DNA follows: TGCGCCAGCAGCTCGGCGACAGGGGGGGGAGAGACCCAGTACTTC.

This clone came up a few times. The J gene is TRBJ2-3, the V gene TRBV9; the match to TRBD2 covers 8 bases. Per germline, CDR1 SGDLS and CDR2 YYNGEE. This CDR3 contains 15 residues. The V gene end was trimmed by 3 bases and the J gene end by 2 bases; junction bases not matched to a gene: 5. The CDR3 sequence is CASSATSGFTDTQYF. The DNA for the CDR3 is TGTGCCAGCAGCGCCACTAGCGGTTTCACAGATACGCAGTATTTT.

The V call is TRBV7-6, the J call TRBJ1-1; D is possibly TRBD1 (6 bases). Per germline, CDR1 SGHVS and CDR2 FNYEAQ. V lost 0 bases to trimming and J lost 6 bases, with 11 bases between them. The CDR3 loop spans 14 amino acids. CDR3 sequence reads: CASSLAAGAPEAFF. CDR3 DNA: TGTGCCAGCAGCTTAGCGGCAGGGGCCCCTGAAGCTTTCTTT.

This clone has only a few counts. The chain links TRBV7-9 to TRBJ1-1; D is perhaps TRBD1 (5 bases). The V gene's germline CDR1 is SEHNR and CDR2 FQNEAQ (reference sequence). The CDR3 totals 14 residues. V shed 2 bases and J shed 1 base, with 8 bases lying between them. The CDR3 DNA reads TGTGCCAGCAGCTTACAGGGATCGAACACTGAAGCTTTCTTT. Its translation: CASSLQGSNTEAFF. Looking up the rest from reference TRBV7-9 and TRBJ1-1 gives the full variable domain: DTGVSQNPRHKITKRGQNVTFRCDPISEHNRLYWYRQTLGQGPEFLTYFQNEAQLEKSRLLSDRFSAERPKGSFSTLEIQRTEQGDSAMYLCASSLQGSNTEAFFGQGTRLTVV.